A single sample gave rise to the 2 T cell receptor beta chains below, sequenced in a study of T cells in Graves' hyperthyroidism and ophthalmopathy. TCR beta CDR3 regions were amplified from RNA transcripts. Carried out on the TCR CDR3, a first-round RT-PCR used the HTBI primer set. TCRdb called the multiplex PCR reads again in MiXCR, with one record for every CDR3 protein. Seen here are 500,000 to 550,000 distinct CDR3 sequences, around 21% observed once, and the top ten hold less than 30%. The sample taken for sequencing was blood. The receptors were sampled from a man aged 18 to 35 with Graves' hyperthyroidism.

The table lists this clonotype with many counts. This rearrangement joins TRBV12-3 or TRBV12-4 to TRBJ2-7, with D possibly matching TRBD1 (5 bases). V was pared by 0 bases and J by 3 bases, with 18 bases between. The CDR3 runs 17 residues. CDR3 amino acids: CASSLARRQYPLYEQYF. CDR3 coding DNA: TGTGCCAGCAGTTTAGCGCGGAGACAGTACCCCCTCTACGAGCAGTACTTC.

The CDR3 loop reads CASSLARTSDTQYF. CDR3 nucleotides: TGTGCCAGCAGTTTAGCTCGCACCTCGGATACGCAGTATTTT. V usage is TRBV12-3 or TRBV12-4 and J usage is TRBJ2-3; D unclear. V lost 0 bases, J lost 6 bases, and 10 bases lay in between. This CDR3 has 14 amino acids.